This entry is about one T cell receptor (beta chain). Germline V gene data show CDR1 as KGHDR and CDR2 as SFDVKD. This CDR3 spans 17 amino acids. With 3 bases removed from V and 1 base from J, the gap between germline ends came to 15 bases. The method was immunoSEQ multiplex PCR; TCRdb's version includes in-frame clones alone and lacks a portion of them. The sample has 490,000 or so clones; 70% to 90% are singletons. The source of the sample is a study of blood T cell repertoires in COVID-19. V gene TRBV24-1 combines with J gene TRBJ2-1; D unclear. The sequence was collected from a woman aged 55-75 years who had recovered from COVID-19. The sequencing sample was made of PBMCs or T cells enriched from blood (not recorded which). The CDR3 loop reads CATSDPMSSKSYNEQFF. Written as DNA, the CDR3 is TGTGCCACCAGTGATCCGATGAGCTCTAAATCCTACAATGAGCAGTTCTTC.